The sequence of this T cell receptor beta chain was determined in a study of T cells after yellow fever vaccination. Looked up from germline, CDR1 is MNHNS and CDR2 is SASEGT. V was pared by 3 bases and J by 5 bases, with 11 bases between. This CDR3 is 13 amino acids long. TCRdb re-called the 5' RACE reads through MiXCR, storing one row per CDR3 protein. Of hundreds of thousands of distinct CDR3 sequences detected, about 12% appear once; the ten largest clones hold 15%. There are a few counts of this clonotype. The chain joins TRBV6-1 to TRBJ2-7; the D gene is possibly TRBD1 (5 bases). Sequenced here: PBMCs, sampled on the day of the yellow fever booster vaccination. The receptor was derived from a man between 25 and 39 years old who received the YFV17D yellow fever vaccine. CDR3 bases: TGTGCCAGCAGTGAGGCAGGGTTCGACGAGCAGTACTTC. It translates to CASSEAGFDEQYF.